Presented here are 3 T cell receptor beta chains from one specimen sequenced in a study of technical replicates of blood from a few donors. Here immunoSEQ multiplex PCR was the method, and the copy in TCRdb shows in-frame clones only, minus some. The sample lists just under 100,000 clones, 95% occurring once. The specimen sequenced was T cells isolated from PBMCs. These receptors all stem from a human donor in good health.

The chain employs TRBV4-1 and TRBJ2-2, with 7 bases that match TRBD1. The ends lost 1 base at V and 2 bases at J; junction bases unmatched: 4. The CDR3 is 16 residues long. In germline, CDR1 is MGHRA, CDR2 YSYEKL. CDR3 nucleotide sequence: TGCGCCAGCAGCCAAGGGGGACAGAAAAACACCGGGGAGCTGTTTTTT. Translated: CASSQGGQKNTGELFF.

The chain couples TRBV18 to TRBJ2-7; D may be TRBD1 (5 bases). There are 16 residues in the CDR3. V shed 0 bases and J shed 0 bases, with 12 bases lying between them. Germline V gene data show CDR1 as KGHSH and CDR2 as LQKENI. DNA of the CDR3: TGTGCCAGCTCACCACCCGACAGCCGACGCTCCTACGAGCAGTACTTC. This gives the protein CASSPPDSRRSYEQYF.

The chain recombines TRBV7-9 with TRBJ2-7, with TRBD1 identical over 8 bases. Per the germline V gene, CDR1 is SEHNR and CDR2 is FQNEAQ (reference sequence). The CDR3 loop spans 13 amino acids. J gave up 5 bases and V 7 bases, and 7 bases lay outside the gene matches. The CDR3 sequence: CASNPTGVDEQYF. The CDR3 nucleotides are TGTGCCAGCAATCCGACAGGGGTAGACGAGCAGTACTTC.